The source of this T cell receptor beta chain is a study of cytomegalovirus exposure and HLA in healthy donors. The V gene's germline CDR1 is SGHRS and CDR2 YFSETQ. With V trimmed by 0 bases and J by 6 bases, 16 bases remained unmatched. This CDR3 spans 19 amino acids. A multiplex PCR was run with 60 Vbeta primers and 13 Jbeta primers. Profiled with immunoSEQ multiplex PCR; TCRdb holds only in-frame clones, not every one. The repertoire holds 200,000 to 250,000 clones, with over 65% as singletons. While unrecorded immune exposures were likely, the donors were nominally healthy when sampled. The sample comprised PBMCs. The chain couples TRBV5-1 to TRBJ2-7; TRBD2 matches at 12 bases. The clonotype was recovered from a man between 18 and 29 years old in good health and CMV-seronegative. CDR3 sequence: CASSLESPSGRAHHIEQYF. The CDR3 coding sequence is TGCGCCAGCAGCTTGGAGTCGCCTAGCGGGAGGGCCCATCATATCGAGCAGTACTTC.